The 10 T cell receptor beta chains given below trace back to one sample, sequenced in a study of T cells in Graves' hyperthyroidism and ophthalmopathy. Amplified regions were TCR beta CDR3 sequences from RNA transcripts. Using the HTBI primer set, a first-round RT-PCR was run on the TCR CDR3. TCRdb itself ran the multiplex PCR reads through MiXCR, one entry per CDR3 protein. This repertoire shows around 580,000 distinct CDR3 sequences, 15% to 20% found once; its top ten account for around 18%. Sequences were obtained from blood. Receptors were obtained from a woman in her late teens or twenties with Graves' hyperthyroidism.

Details on this clonotype: The final CDR3 position lacks the conserved phenylalanine or tryptophan, pointing to a likely read error. This chain joins TRBV6-1 and TRBJ1-2, with D tentatively TRBD1 (5 bases). This CDR3 has 15 residues. Germline CDR1 reads MNHNS; CDR2 reads SASEGT. The V and J ends lost 6 bases and 6 bases respectively, with 20 bases between them. The DNA of the CDR3 is TGTGCCAGCAGCCATACAGTCAGGGATACGAATGGCTACACCCTC. Its translation is CASSHTVRDTNGYTL.

The chain has TRBV7-2 and TRBJ2-3; D gene uncertain. Trimming stripped 5 bases from V and 0 bases from J, with 9 bases between. The CDR3 contains 14 residues. Germline V gene lookup returns CDR1 SGHTA and CDR2 FQGNSA. The CDR3 is CASSPWASTDTQYF. The CDR3 DNA follows: TGTGCCAGCAGCCCATGGGCTAGCACAGATACGCAGTATTTT.

This clonotype was recorded a few times. The genes are TRBV20-1 and TRBJ2-1; TRBD2 might be the D (6 bases). V dropped 4 bases and J dropped 3 bases, with 19 bases sitting between them. The CDR3 has 16 amino acids. CDR1 and CDR2 from the germline V gene are DFQATT and SNEGSKA (reference sequence). The CDR3 coding sequence is TGCAGTGCTACTACGCCCCGGGGGACCGGCTACAATGAGCAGTTCTTC. Translation: CSATTPRGTGYNEQFF.

This clonotype was seen many times. The genes are TRBV9 and TRBJ2-1, with D perhaps TRBD2 (6 bases). V dropped 0 bases and J dropped 5 bases, with 12 bases sitting between them. The germline V gene has CDR1 SGDLS and CDR2 YYNGEE. The CDR3 consists of 15 residues. The CDR3 loop reads CASSVAGVVHNEQFF. The CDR3 DNA reads TGTGCCAGCAGCGTAGCGGGAGTGGTGCACAATGAGCAGTTCTTC.

The CDR3 DNA follows: TGTGCCAGTAGTATTTGGTTAGATACGCAGTATTTT. Translation gives CASSIWLDTQYF. J is TRBJ2-3 and V is TRBV19; D is unresolved. The CDR3 has 12 amino acids. Germline V CDR1 and CDR2: LNHDA, SQIVND (reference sequence). Trimming cost V 3 bases and J 5 bases, with 6 bases left between them.

This clonotype was picked up many times. The chain has TRBV27 and TRBJ2-2; 11 bases match TRBD2. The CDR3 covers 16 residues. CDR1 is MNHEY and CDR2 is SMNVEV in the germline V gene (reference sequence). The trim removed 5 bases at V and 3 bases at J, leaving 5 bases unmatched. CDR3 nucleotide sequence: TGTGCCAGCAGTCCCGGGACTAGCGGCTACACCGGGGAGCTGTTTTTT. It yields the protein CASSPGTSGYTGELFF.

The chain combines TRBV3-1 with TRBJ2-2, with TRBD1 matching 7 bases. Germline V gene lookup returns CDR1 LGHDT and CDR2 YNNKEL (reference sequence). CDR3 length: 16 residues. The V gene end was trimmed by 6 bases and the J gene end by 4 bases; junction bases not matched to a gene: 11. In nucleotides, the CDR3 is TGTGCCAGCAGTGACAGGGCTCGGGGCGCCACCGGGGAGCTGTTTTTT. Protein sequence: CASSDRARGATGELFF.

This clonotype was counted only a few times. J is TRBJ1-6 and V is TRBV6-2 or TRBV6-3, with D unclear. Germline V gene sequence: CDR1 MNHEY, CDR2 SVGEGT. The CDR3 consists of 16 residues. Trimming left V 2 bases short and J 2 bases short, with 10 bases between. DNA for the CDR3: TGTGCCAGCAGTTACCGCGGAAAGGCCTATAATTCACCCCTCCACTTT. Translation: CASSYRGKAYNSPLHF.

The V call is TRBV27, the J call TRBJ2-7; 8 nucleotides match TRBD2. V gave up 1 base and J gave up 6 bases; unmatched junction bases: 14. There are 17 residues in the CDR3. In germline, CDR1 is MNHEY, CDR2 SMNVEV (reference sequence). The CDR3: CASSLFPSGYGAGEQYF. The CDR3 bases are TGTGCCAGCAGTTTATTCCCTAGCGGGTATGGGGCCGGCGAGCAGTACTTC.

This clonotype was seen more than once but under ten times. CDR3: CASSFRVHEQFF. The CDR3, as DNA: TGTGCCAGCAGCTTCAGGGTCCATGAGCAGTTCTTC. The rearrangement links TRBV11-2 to TRBJ2-1; D perhaps matches TRBD1 (5 bases). The CDR3 has 12 residues. Trimming took 3 bases from V and 8 from J, leaving 8 bases between them. Germline V gene lookup returns CDR1 SGHAT and CDR2 FQNNGV.